One and the same sample provided the 30 T cell receptor beta chains below, sequenced in a study of blood T cell repertoires in COVID-19. Sequencing was performed with immunoSEQ multiplex PCR; in TCRdb, only in-frame clones are kept and a portion is missing. The table has about 110,000 clones, about three quarters seen once; the top ten hold around 4%. The sample was peripheral blood. The source of these receptors is a human donor in a cohort sampled during active or convalescent COVID-19.

This clone was seen only once. The chain carries TRBV5-1 and TRBJ2-6, with D uncertain. V was clipped by 0 bases and J by 0 bases, with 4 bases between them. The CDR3 contains 15 residues. Germline CDR1 SGHRS, CDR2 YFSETQ. The CDR3 sequence is CASSLGDSGANVLTF. The DNA of the CDR3 is TGCGCCAGCAGCTTGGGCGACTCTGGGGCCAACGTCCTGACTTTC.

The gene calls are TRBV20-1 and TRBJ2-3; 10 bases align to TRBD2. Germline V gene lookup returns CDR1 DFQATT and CDR2 SNEGSKA (reference sequence). The J segment lost 1 base and the V segment lost 3 bases, leaving 4 bases of the junction unmatched. The CDR3 spans 15 residues. The CDR3 protein is CSASLLAGRTDTQYF. CDR3 nucleotides: TGCAGTGCTAGTTTACTAGCGGGGCGCACAGATACGCAGTATTTT.

This CDR3 reads CASSASGGYYEQYF. The CDR3 bases are TGTGCCAGCAGCGCTAGCGGGGGTTACTACGAGCAGTACTTC. This chain links TRBV9 with TRBJ2-7, with 10 bases fitting TRBD2. CDR1 and CDR2 from the germline V gene are SGDLS and YYNGEE. J gave up 3 bases and V 3 bases, and 3 bases lay outside the gene matches. CDR3 length: 14 amino acids.

The rearrangement joins TRBV28 to TRBJ1-3; D is uncertain. The CDR3 has 16 amino acids. V was pared by 3 bases and J by 2 bases, with 14 bases between. From germline, CDR1 is MDHEN and CDR2 SYDVKM. The chain's CDR3 is CASSLSGDSTGNTIYF. CDR3 nucleotides: TGTGCCAGCAGTTTGTCTGGTGACTCGACTGGAAACACCATATATTTT.

V is TRBV29-1 and J is TRBJ1-4; D perhaps matches TRBD1 (5 bases). CDR1 is SQVTM and CDR2 is ANQGSEA in the germline V gene. The CDR3 runs to 11 residues. The ends were cut back, 7 bases at V and 6 bases at J, with 9 bases in the middle. The CDR3 nucleotides are TGCAGCGCCCCACAGGATGAAAAACTGTTTTTT. Encoded protein: CSAPQDEKLFF.

The V call is TRBV28, the J call TRBJ2-5; 7 positions match TRBD2. CDR1 is MDHEN, CDR2 SYDVKM, per germline. This CDR3 has 15 residues. After removal of 8 bases from V and 2 bases from J, the junction contained 11 bases not matched to a gene. In nucleotides, the CDR3 is TGTGCCAGCCCTCCTCGGGGGGAGGGTCAAGAGACCCAGTACTTC. The encoded protein is CASPPRGEGQETQYF. The full variable domain, with the rest looked up from reference TRBV28 and TRBJ2-5, is DVKVTQSSRYLVKRTGEKVFLECVQDMDHENMFWYRQDPGLGLRLIYFSYDVKMKEKGDIPEGYSVSREKKERFSLILESASTNQTSMYLCASPPRGEGQETQYFGPGTRLLVL.

The sample holds one count of this clone. The chain links TRBV7-9 to TRBJ1-3; D not resolved. CDR3 length equals 17 residues. The germline V and J ends were trimmed by 2 bases and 1 base, with 15 bases remaining between them. Per the germline V gene, CDR1 is SEHNR and CDR2 is FQNEAQ (reference sequence). The CDR3 loop is CASSLQVGGYSGNTIYF. The DNA of the CDR3 is TGTGCCAGCAGCTTACAGGTGGGAGGGTATTCTGGAAACACCATATATTTT.

V is TRBV27 and J is TRBJ2-7; TRBD2 matches 9 bases. From germline, CDR1 is MNHEY and CDR2 SMNVEV (reference sequence). The CDR3 has 15 residues. V lost 3 bases and J lost 3; bases outside the gene matches: 6. The CDR3 protein is CASSFKGLANYEQYF. The CDR3 coding sequence is TGTGCCAGCAGTTTTAAGGGACTAGCAAACTACGAGCAGTACTTC.

The chain joins TRBV3-1 (or the pseudogene TRBV3-2) to TRBJ1-1, with D perhaps TRBD1 (6 bases). The CDR3 has 16 residues. From germline, CDR1 is LGHDT and CDR2 YNNKEL (reference sequence). V lost 0 bases, J lost 1 base, and 12 bases lay in between. The CDR3 bases are TGTGCCAGCAGCCAAGAGCCGAGGACAGCGAACACTGAAGCTTTCTTT. Amino acids: CASSQEPRTANTEAFF.

A few counts support this clone. The V and J genes are TRBV10-3 and TRBJ1-5, with no clear D. The CDR3 is 13 amino acids. V was cut by 0 bases and J by 7 bases, with 7 bases left in between. Germline values: CDR1 ENHRY, CDR2 SYGVKD. CDR3 region: CAISESEVQPQHF. In DNA form, the CDR3 reads TGTGCCATCAGTGAGTCGGAGGTCCAGCCCCAGCATTTT.

The chain has TRBV4-3 and TRBJ2-3; D is undetermined. V was shortened by 2 bases and J by 4 bases, with 19 bases between the two germline ends. CDR1 LGHNA and CDR2 YSLEER come from the germline V gene. CDR3 length: 17 residues. The CDR3 nucleotides read TGCGCCAGCAGCCAACTTAGCACCCTAGTATTGGCAGATACGCAGTATTTT. Its translation: CASSQLSTLVLADTQYF.

The rearrangement links TRBV11-3 to TRBJ2-1; 13 nucleotides match TRBD2. The CDR3 is 17 residues long. The junction had 9 bases not matched to a gene; V was cut back by 5 bases and J by 5 bases. Germline lookup yields CDR1 SGHNT and CDR2 YENEEA. DNA of the CDR3: TGTGCCAGCAGCCTACCCCGTGGGACTAGCGGGAACAATGAGCAGTTCTTC. Protein: CASSLPRGTSGNNEQFF.

The chain employs TRBV15 and TRBJ2-3; D gene ambiguous. Per germline, CDR1 LNHNV and CDR2 YYDKDF (reference sequence). V lost 3 bases and J 1 base, leaving 8 bases between the germline ends. The CDR3 runs to 14 residues. CDR3 protein: CATSRGRRTDTQYF. CDR3 in DNA: TGTGCCACCAGCAGGGGCAGACGCACAGATACGCAGTATTTT.

The chain uses TRBV7-2 and TRBJ2-1; 11 positions match TRBD1. The V gene's germline CDR1 is SGHTA and CDR2 FQGNSA. The CDR3 totals 15 residues. Trimming at V came to 8 bases and at J to 0 bases, leaving 3 bases not matched to a gene. The CDR3 sequence is CASWDRGSSYNEQFF. CDR3 DNA: TGTGCCAGCTGGGACAGGGGGAGCTCCTACAATGAGCAGTTCTTC.

The rearrangement links TRBV7-9 to TRBJ2-7; the match to TRBD2 covers 9 bases. V was pared by 0 bases and J by 6 bases, with 6 bases of the junction left unmatched. The CDR3 contains 15 residues. Germline CDR1 reads SEHNR; CDR2 reads FQNEAQ (reference sequence). CDR3 coding DNA: TGTGCCAGCAGCTTAGCGCTCGCGGGAGGGTTCGAGCAGTACTTC. This codes for CASSLALAGGFEQYF.

The V gene is TRBV3-1 (or the pseudogene TRBV3-2), the J gene TRBJ1-3, with D uncertain. The germline gives CDR1 LGHDT, CDR2 YNNKEL (reference sequence). The CDR3 totals 13 residues. Trimming stripped 4 bases from V and 8 bases from J, with 12 bases between. Written as DNA, the CDR3 is TGTGCCAGCAGCCGTAGCTACCGGGACACCATATATTTT. As protein: CASSRSYRDTIYF.

This chain links TRBV10-3 with TRBJ2-7, with D unclear. Germline CDR1 and CDR2: ENHRY and SYGVKD. This CDR3 comprises 12 residues. The V end was cut by 5 bases, the J end by 4 bases, with 9 bases between. The CDR3 DNA is TGTGCCATCAGTTCGACATCTTACGAGCAGTACTTC. Translation gives CAISSTSYEQYF.

The chain carries TRBV5-6 and TRBJ2-4; possibly TRBD1 for D (6 bases). This CDR3 is built from 17 residues. CDR1 is SGHDT and CDR2 is YYEEEE in the germline V gene. The V end was cut by 1 base, the J end by 0 bases, with 14 bases between. CDR3 in amino acids: CASSLWVGGLAKNIQYF. CDR3 nucleotide sequence: TGTGCCAGCAGCTTGTGGGTAGGGGGATTAGCCAAAAACATTCAGTACTTC.

The V call is TRBV19, the J call TRBJ2-3, with TRBD2 matching 14 bases. Germline values: CDR1 LNHDA, CDR2 SQIVND (reference sequence). The CDR3 loop spans 19 amino acids. V dropped 6 bases and J dropped 4; count of bases not matched to a gene: 15. The CDR3 here is CASSHGTSGSPGNADTQYF. As DNA, the CDR3 is TGTGCCAGTAGCCATGGGACTAGCGGGAGTCCGGGAAACGCAGATACGCAGTATTTT.

This clone turned up a few times. The chain couples TRBV6-2 or TRBV6-3 to TRBJ1-2, with D hard to call. V was trimmed by 6 bases and J by 12 bases, leaving 23 bases between them. Germline assignment: CDR1 MNHEY and CDR2 SVGEGT. This CDR3 is built from 14 residues. The CDR3 here is CASSYSWTLTIHTF. The CDR3, as DNA: TGTGCCAGCAGCTATTCCTGGACTCTTACGATCCACACCTTC.

This clone was seen more than once but under ten times. This chain connects TRBV12-5 to TRBJ1-2, with D uncertain. The V end was cut by 6 bases, the J end by 4 bases, with 12 bases between. The CDR3 spans 13 residues. Germline V CDR1 and CDR2: LGHNT, FRNRAP. The CDR3 sequence: CASGSPGIYGYTF. As DNA, the CDR3 is TGTGCTAGTGGCAGCCCGGGGATCTATGGCTACACCTTC.

The rearrangement joins TRBV7-8 to TRBJ1-1; 7 bases are shared with TRBD1. Germline trimming cut 2 bases from V and 3 bases from J; bases unmatched to any gene: 15. The CDR3 runs 18 residues. The germline V gene encodes CDR1 SGHVS and CDR2 FQNEAQ. CDR3 bases: TGTGCCAGCAGCTTATTTTGGAGGGGGCGCGCGGGTTACACTGAAGCTTTCTTT. It translates to CASSLFWRGRAGYTEAFF.

V gene TRBV10-3 combines with J gene TRBJ1-1; D remains ambiguous. The V end lost 6 bases, the J end lost 1 base, and 9 bases lay between the germline ends. The CDR3 has 13 residues. The V gene's germline CDR1 is ENHRY and CDR2 SYGVKD. The CDR3 loop is CAIRSVSNTEAFF. CDR3 coding DNA: TGTGCCATCAGGTCGGTCTCGAACACTGAAGCTTTCTTT.

The chain recombines TRBV6-2 or TRBV6-3 with TRBJ2-7; 8 nucleotides align to TRBD1. J lost 8 bases, V lost 7 bases, and 13 bases had no gene match. The CDR3 loop spans 14 amino acids. Germline V gene lookup returns CDR1 MNHEY and CDR2 SVGEGT. CDR3 bases: TGTGCCAGCACCCCAACAGGACAGGGAGTCAAGCAGTACTTC. It encodes CASTPTGQGVKQYF.

The rearrangement links TRBV29-1 to TRBJ1-1, with a weak D call TRBD1 (5 bases). This CDR3 contains 13 residues. CDR1 is SQVTM, CDR2 ANQGSEA, per germline. Deletions cut 6 bases from V and 6 bases from J, with 17 bases between. The CDR3: CSVQGGPNPEAFF. The CDR3, as DNA: TGCAGCGTGCAGGGTGGTCCAAACCCTGAAGCTTTCTTT. Drawing the rest from reference TRBV29-1 and TRBJ1-1, the complete variable domain is SAVISQKPSRDICQRGTSLTIQCQVDSQVTMMFWYRQQPGQSLTLIATANQGSEATYESGFVIDKFPISRPNLTFSTLTVSNMSPEDSSIYLCSVQGGPNPEAFFGQGTRLTVV.

This sequence joins TRBV18 and TRBJ2-6; 10 bases match TRBD1. The trim removed 3 bases at V and 0 bases at J, leaving 2 bases unmatched. Per germline, CDR1 KGHSH and CDR2 LQKENI. The CDR3 has 17 residues. For the CDR3, the DNA is TGTGCCAGCTCACCGACAGGGGGCTCCTCTGGGGCCAACGTCCTGACTTTC. It codes for CASSPTGGSSGANVLTF.

This clone was counted once. The rearrangement joins TRBV5-5 to TRBJ2-7; 7 positions match TRBD1. Germline V gene data show CDR1 as SGHKS and CDR2 as YYEKEE (reference sequence). The CDR3 consists of 14 residues. Trimming took 6 bases from V and 2 from J; bases not matched to a gene: 8. CDR3 residues: CASTPTGTAYEQYF. CDR3 nucleotides: TGTGCCAGCACCCCGACAGGGACGGCCTACGAGCAGTACTTC.

This chain uses TRBV5-6 with TRBJ2-4; 7 positions agree with TRBD1. This CDR3 has 14 residues. V lost 3 bases, J lost 6 bases, and 6 bases stayed unmatched. The V gene's germline CDR1 is SGHDT and CDR2 YYEEEE. In nucleotides, the CDR3 is TGTGCCAGCAGCTCGACAGGGAGCCGAAACATTCAGTACTTC. This sequence encodes CASSSTGSRNIQYF. Variable domain in full (rest from reference TRBV5-6 and TRBJ2-4): DAGVTQSPTHLIKTRGQQVTLRCSPKSGHDTVSWYQQALGQGPQFIFQYYEEEERQRGNFPDRFSGHQFPNYSSELNVNALLLGDSALYLCASSSTGSRNIQYFGAGTRLSVL.

The V and J genes are TRBV27 and TRBJ2-7, with 7 bases lining up with TRBD2. Per germline, CDR1 MNHEY and CDR2 SMNVEV (reference sequence). The CDR3 length is 14 residues. V lost 3 bases and J lost 3; bases outside the gene matches: 5. The CDR3 nucleotides read TGTGCCAGCAGTTTTGGCGGGGGTATCTACGAGCAGTACTTC. Protein sequence: CASSFGGGIYEQYF.

The V gene is TRBV19, the J gene TRBJ2-1; D may be TRBD1 (6 bases). The CDR3 runs to 13 residues. V shed 6 bases and J shed 9 bases, with 15 bases lying between them. CDR1 is LNHDA, CDR2 SQIVND, per germline (reference sequence). The CDR3 DNA is TGTGCCAGTAGCCAGGGGATTTTAGGTGAGCAGTTCTTC. Its protein is CASSQGILGEQFF.